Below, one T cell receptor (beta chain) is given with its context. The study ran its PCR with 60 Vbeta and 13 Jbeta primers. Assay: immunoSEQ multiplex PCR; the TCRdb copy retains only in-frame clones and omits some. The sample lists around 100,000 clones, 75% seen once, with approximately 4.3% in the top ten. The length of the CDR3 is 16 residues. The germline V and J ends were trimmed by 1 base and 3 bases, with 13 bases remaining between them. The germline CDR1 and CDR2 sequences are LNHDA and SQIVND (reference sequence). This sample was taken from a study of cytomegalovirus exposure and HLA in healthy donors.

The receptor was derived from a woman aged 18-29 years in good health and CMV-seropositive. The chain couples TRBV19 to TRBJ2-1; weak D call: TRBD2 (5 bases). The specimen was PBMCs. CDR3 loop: CASSIGGAVIYNEQFF. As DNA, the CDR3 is TGTGCCAGTAGTATAGGCGGAGCGGTTATCTACAATGAGCAGTTCTTC.